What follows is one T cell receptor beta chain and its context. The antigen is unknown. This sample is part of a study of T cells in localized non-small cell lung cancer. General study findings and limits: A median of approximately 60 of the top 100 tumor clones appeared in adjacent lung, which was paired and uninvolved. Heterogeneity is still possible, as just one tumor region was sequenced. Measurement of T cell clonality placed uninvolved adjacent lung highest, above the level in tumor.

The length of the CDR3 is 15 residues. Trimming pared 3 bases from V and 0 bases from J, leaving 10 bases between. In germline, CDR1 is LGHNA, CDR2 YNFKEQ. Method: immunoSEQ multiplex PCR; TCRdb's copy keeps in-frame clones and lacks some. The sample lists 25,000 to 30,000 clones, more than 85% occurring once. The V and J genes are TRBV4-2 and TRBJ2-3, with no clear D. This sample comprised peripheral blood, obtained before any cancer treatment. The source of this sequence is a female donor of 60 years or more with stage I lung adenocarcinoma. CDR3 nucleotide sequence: TGTGCCAGCAGCCACGCCCGCGCTAGCACAGATACGCAGTATTTT. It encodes CASSHARASTDTQYF.